Listed below are T cell receptor beta chains from one sample, sequenced in a study of cytomegalovirus exposure and HLA in healthy donors. The method was immunoSEQ multiplex PCR; TCRdb's version includes in-frame clones alone and lacks a portion of them. The repertoire holds under 200,000 clones, 80% to 90% seen once, with 2% to 2.5% in the top ten. The sequenced sample consisted of PBMCs. The receptors shown here come from a young woman in good health and CMV-seronegative. Both conserved end residues are trimmed from each CDR3. A D gene is named only where the DNA matches it firmly.

j_gene: TRBJ2-7
v_gene: TRBV7-2
d_gene: NA
CDR3aa: ASSLGRQSYEQY

j_gene: TRBJ1-1
v_gene: TRBV29-1
d_gene: NA
CDR3aa: SVEDLVRVNTEAF

j_gene: TRBJ2-7
v_gene: TRBV9
d_gene: TRBD1
CDR3aa: ASSSRTGTGEQY

j_gene: TRBJ2-2
v_gene: TRBV2
d_gene: TRBD1
CDR3aa: ASNQGANTGELF

j_gene: TRBJ1-1
v_gene: TRBV15
d_gene: NA
CDR3aa: ATSTGEAPEAF

j_gene: TRBJ1-2
v_gene: TRBV27
d_gene: NA
CDR3aa: ASSLKPPRTNYGYT

j_gene: TRBJ2-7
v_gene: TRBV9
d_gene: NA
CDR3aa: ASSPQTGTYEQY

j_gene: TRBJ1-1
v_gene: TRBV2
d_gene: NA
CDR3aa: ASSGGGNTEAF

j_gene: TRBJ2-7
v_gene: TRBV13
d_gene: TRBD1
CDR3aa: ASSSDRGYEQY

j_gene: TRBJ1-5
v_gene: TRBV6-5
d_gene: TRBD1
CDR3aa: ASSKTGGNQPQH

j_gene: TRBJ1-2
v_gene: TRBV7-8
d_gene: NA
CDR3aa: ASSPGGDIINYGYT

j_gene: TRBJ2-2
v_gene: TRBV18
d_gene: NA
CDR3aa: ASSPGLNTGELF

j_gene: TRBJ1-1
v_gene: TRBV18
d_gene: TRBD1
CDR3aa: ASSPPGQGAAGSNTEAF

j_gene: TRBJ1-1
v_gene: TRBV6-5
d_gene: NA
CDR3aa: ASSYSYGGSTEAF

j_gene: TRBJ1-1
v_gene: TRBV29-1
d_gene: TRBD1
CDR3aa: SVRGLQPEAF

j_gene: TRBJ1-2
v_gene: TRBV25-1
d_gene: NA
CDR3aa: ASSESDNYGYT

j_gene: TRBJ2-1
v_gene: TRBV12-5
d_gene: TRBD1
CDR3aa: ASGLGLTGSGEQF

j_gene: TRBJ2-2
v_gene: TRBV4-2
d_gene: NA
CDR3aa: ASSQDIQVNTGELF

j_gene: TRBJ1-1
v_gene: TRBV6-5
d_gene: NA
CDR3aa: ASSKQVLNTEAF

j_gene: TRBJ2-5
v_gene: TRBV30
d_gene: TRBD2
CDR3aa: AWATSGGAETQY

j_gene: TRBJ1-6
v_gene: TRBV10-3
d_gene: NA
CDR3aa: AISDQGTSSPLH

j_gene: TRBJ1-4
v_gene: TRBV4-3
d_gene: TRBD1
CDR3aa: ASSQGTGVPATNEKLF

j_gene: TRBJ1-1
v_gene: TRBV5-1
d_gene: TRBD1
CDR3aa: ASSLGDRGGKDTEAF

j_gene: TRBJ2-1
v_gene: TRBV5-1
d_gene: TRBD2
CDR3aa: ASSVLAGPYNEQF

j_gene: TRBJ1-1
v_gene: TRBV18
d_gene: NA
CDR3aa: ASSERSTEAF

j_gene: TRBJ1-2
v_gene: TRBV19
d_gene: NA
CDR3aa: ASTLTDNYGYT

j_gene: TRBJ2-5
v_gene: TRBV9
d_gene: NA
CDR3aa: ASSVYEGGVPKY

j_gene: TRBJ1-1
v_gene: TRBV27
d_gene: TRBD1
CDR3aa: ASSPRGMITEAF

j_gene: TRBJ2-7
v_gene: TRBV4-3
d_gene: NA
CDR3aa: ASSQDSAGRNLYEQY

j_gene: TRBJ2-2
v_gene: TRBV5-1
d_gene: NA
CDR3aa: ASSLGQSVNTGELF